The clone carrying this TCR beta chain was counted between two and nine times. Its specificity is unknown. At one end the junction does not follow the germline gene, possibly because of a read error. Amplified regions were TCR beta CDR3 sequences from RNA transcripts. HTBI primers were used for first-round RT-PCR of the TCR CDR3. TCRdb used MiXCR to reprocess the multiplex PCR reads, holding one entry per CDR3 protein. The data show some 250,000 distinct CDR3 sequences, 13% to 15% seen once. This record comes from a study of T cells in Graves' hyperthyroidism and ophthalmopathy. This CDR3 contains 14 residues. Study observations and caveats: It was a median about 6 months before onset that the model predicted ophthalmopathy.

This clonotype was obtained from a woman aged 40 to 50 with Graves' hyperthyroidism that later progressed to Graves' ophthalmopathy. The V gene is TRBV12-3 or TRBV12-4, the J gene TRBJ1-2; 7 nucleotides align to TRBD1. The specimen was blood. DNA of the CDR3: TGTGCCAGCAGCGAGGCCGGGACAGCCTATGGCTACATCTTC. Its translation: CASSEAGTAYGYIF.